The subject of this entry is one TCR beta chain. CDR3 length equals 15 residues. Trimming took 4 bases from V and 6 from J, leaving 16 bases between them. Germline V lookup: CDR1 LNHNV, CDR2 YYDKDF (reference sequence). This sample stems from a study of blood T cell repertoires in COVID-19. As for the study in general: Samples of COVID-19 (acute and convalescent) were obtained from the United States, Italy and Spain. Nucleic acid was either cDNA or gDNA, and it came from T cells, B-cell-depleted T cells, or PBMCs.

Original handling: Estimated nucleated cell counts came from reference gene primer amplification. Libraries were prepared by immunoSEQ multiplex PCR; TCRdb keeps only in-frame clonotypes and omits some of them. V, J and clone size reflect that table, while D and trimming were determined from the DNA. In the table there are fewer than 150,000 clones, around 87% of which are singletons. Sequencing used peripheral blood. This chain connects TRBV15 to TRBJ1-5; a weak D match, TRBD1 (5 bases). The source is a woman aged 55-69 years with acute or convalescent COVID-19. This CDR3 is CATSIARTPGQPQHF. The DNA for the CDR3 is TGTGCCACCAGCATCGCTCGGACACCAGGTCAGCCCCAGCATTTT.